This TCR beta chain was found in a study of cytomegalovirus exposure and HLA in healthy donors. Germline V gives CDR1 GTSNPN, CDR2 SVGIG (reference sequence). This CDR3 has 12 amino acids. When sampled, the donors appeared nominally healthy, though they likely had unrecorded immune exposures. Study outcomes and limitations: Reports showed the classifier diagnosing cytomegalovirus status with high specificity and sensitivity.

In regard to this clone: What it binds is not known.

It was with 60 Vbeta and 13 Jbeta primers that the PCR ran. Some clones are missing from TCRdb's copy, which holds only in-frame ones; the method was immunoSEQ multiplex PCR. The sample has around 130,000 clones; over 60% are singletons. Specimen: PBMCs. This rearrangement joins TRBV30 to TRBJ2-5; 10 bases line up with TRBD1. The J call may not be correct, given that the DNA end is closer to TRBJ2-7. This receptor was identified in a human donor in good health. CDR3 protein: CAWQTGGFEQYF. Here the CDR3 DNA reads TGTGCCTGGCAGACAGGGGGCTTCGAGCAGTACTTC.